This T cell receptor (beta chain) was recorded in a study of blood T cell repertoires in COVID-19. Across the study: Nucleic acid was either cDNA or gDNA, and it came from T cells, B-cell-depleted T cells, or PBMCs.

V lost 1 base to trimming and J lost 1 base, with 10 bases between them. In germline, CDR1 is LNHNV, CDR2 YYDKDF (reference sequence). This CDR3 region has 15 residues. This table comes from immunoSEQ multiplex PCR, and its TCRdb copy is limited to in-frame clones, with some not included. This sample yields roughly 120,000 clones, of which more than 70% are seen a single time; 8% to 8.5% belongs to the top ten. This clonotype originated in a woman aged 70 to 79 who had recovered from COVID-19. Sequencing was done on a sample of peripheral blood. This rearrangement joins TRBV15 to TRBJ1-1, with D perhaps TRBD1 (5 bases). The CDR3 DNA reads TGTGCCACCAGCAGAGCGGGGGGTCCGAACACTGAAGCTTTCTTT. It translates to CATSRAGGPNTEAFF.